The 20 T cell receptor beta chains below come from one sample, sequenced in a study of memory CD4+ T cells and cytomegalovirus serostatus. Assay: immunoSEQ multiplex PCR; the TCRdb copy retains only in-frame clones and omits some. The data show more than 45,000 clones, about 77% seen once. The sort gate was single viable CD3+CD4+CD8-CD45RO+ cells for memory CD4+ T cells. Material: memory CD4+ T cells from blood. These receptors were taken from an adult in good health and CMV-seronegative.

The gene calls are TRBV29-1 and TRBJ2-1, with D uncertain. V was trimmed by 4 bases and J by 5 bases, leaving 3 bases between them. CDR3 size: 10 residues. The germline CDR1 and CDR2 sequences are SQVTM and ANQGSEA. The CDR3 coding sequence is TGCAGCGTTGCTGACAATGAGCAGTTCTTC. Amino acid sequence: CSVADNEQFF.

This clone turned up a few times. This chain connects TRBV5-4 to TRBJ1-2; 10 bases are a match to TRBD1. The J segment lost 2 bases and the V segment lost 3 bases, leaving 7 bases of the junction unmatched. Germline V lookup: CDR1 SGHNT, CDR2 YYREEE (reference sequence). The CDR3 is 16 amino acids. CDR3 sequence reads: CASSSGQGRKNYGYTF. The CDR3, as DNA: TGTGCCAGCAGCTCGGGACAGGGGAGGAAGAACTATGGCTACACCTTC.

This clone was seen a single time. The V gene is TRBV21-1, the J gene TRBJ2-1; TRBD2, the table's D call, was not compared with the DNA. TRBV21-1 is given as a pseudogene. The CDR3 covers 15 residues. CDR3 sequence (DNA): TGTGCCAGCAGCTCCCAGCGGGAGAAATCCCATGAGCAGTTCTTC. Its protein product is CASSSQREKSHEQFF.

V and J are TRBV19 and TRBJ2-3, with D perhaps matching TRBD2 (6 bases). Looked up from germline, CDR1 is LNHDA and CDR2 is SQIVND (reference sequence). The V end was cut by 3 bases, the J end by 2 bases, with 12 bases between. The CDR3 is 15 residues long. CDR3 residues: CASSMSPGVTDTQYF. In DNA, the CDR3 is TGTGCCAGTAGTATGTCTCCGGGGGTCACAGATACGCAGTATTTT.

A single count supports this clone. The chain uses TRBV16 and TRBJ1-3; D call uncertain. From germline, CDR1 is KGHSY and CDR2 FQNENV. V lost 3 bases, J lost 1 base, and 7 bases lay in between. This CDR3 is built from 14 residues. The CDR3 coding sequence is TGTGCCAGCAGCCAGTTTGGGTCTGGAAACACCATATATTTT. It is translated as CASSQFGSGNTIYF.

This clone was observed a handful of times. The CDR3 DNA reads TGTGCCAGTACCTTATATGGGTCTGGTACTGAAGCTTTCTTT. Its translation is CASTLYGSGTEAFF. V and J are TRBV6-1 and TRBJ1-1; D ambiguous. Trimming removed 9 bases at V and 5 bases at J, with 19 bases between. CDR3 length: 14 amino acids. Germline V gene lookup returns CDR1 MNHNS and CDR2 SASEGT.

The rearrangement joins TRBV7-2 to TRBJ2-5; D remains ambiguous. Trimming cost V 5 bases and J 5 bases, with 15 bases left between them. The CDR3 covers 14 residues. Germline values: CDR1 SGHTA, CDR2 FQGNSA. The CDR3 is CASSDRTGSETQYF. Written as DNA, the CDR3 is TGTGCCAGCAGCGATCGGACGGGTTCGGAGACCCAGTACTTC. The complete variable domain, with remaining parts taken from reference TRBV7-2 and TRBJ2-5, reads GAGVSQSPSNKVTEKGKDVELRCDPISGHTALYWYRQSLGQGLEFLIYFQGNSAPDKSGLPSDRFSAERTGGSVSTLTIQRTQQEDSAVYLCASSDRTGSETQYFGPGTRLLVL.

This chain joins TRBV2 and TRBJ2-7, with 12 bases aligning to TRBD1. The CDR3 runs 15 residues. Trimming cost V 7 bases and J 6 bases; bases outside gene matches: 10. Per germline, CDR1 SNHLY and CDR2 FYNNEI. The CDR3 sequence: CASNKIGTGGGEQYF. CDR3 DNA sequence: TGTGCCAGCAACAAAATCGGGACAGGGGGCGGCGAGCAGTACTTC. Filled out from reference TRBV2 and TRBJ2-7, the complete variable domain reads EPEVTQTPSHQVTQMGQEVILRCVPISNHLYFYWYRQILGQKVEFLVSFYNNEISEKSEIFDDQFSVERPDGSNFTLKIRSTKLEDSAMYFCASNKIGTGGGEQYFGPGTRLTVT.

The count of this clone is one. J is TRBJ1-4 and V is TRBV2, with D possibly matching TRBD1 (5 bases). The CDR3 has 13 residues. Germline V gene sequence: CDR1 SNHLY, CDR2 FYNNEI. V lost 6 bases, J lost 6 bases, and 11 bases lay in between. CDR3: CASRRGRDEKLFF. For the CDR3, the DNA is TGTGCCAGCAGGCGGGGGAGGGATGAAAAACTGTTTTTT.

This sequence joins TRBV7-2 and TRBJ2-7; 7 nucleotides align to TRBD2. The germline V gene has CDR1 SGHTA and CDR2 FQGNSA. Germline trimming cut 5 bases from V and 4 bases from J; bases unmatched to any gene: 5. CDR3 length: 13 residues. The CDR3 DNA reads TGTGCCAGCAGCGTGGGGGGGAGTTACGAGCAGTACTTC. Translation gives CASSVGGSYEQYF.

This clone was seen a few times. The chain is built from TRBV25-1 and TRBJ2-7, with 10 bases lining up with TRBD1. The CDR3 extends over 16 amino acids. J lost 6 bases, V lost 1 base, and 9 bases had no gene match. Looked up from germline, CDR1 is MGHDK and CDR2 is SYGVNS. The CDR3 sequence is CASSEWDRGGSAEQYF. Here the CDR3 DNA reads TGTGCCAGCAGTGAATGGGACAGGGGAGGTTCGGCCGAGCAGTACTTC.

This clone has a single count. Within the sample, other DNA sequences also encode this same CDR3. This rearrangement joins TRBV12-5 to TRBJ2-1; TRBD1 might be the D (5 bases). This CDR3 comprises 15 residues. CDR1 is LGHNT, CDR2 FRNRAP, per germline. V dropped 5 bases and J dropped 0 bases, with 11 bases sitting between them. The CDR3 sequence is CASGLQGSSYNEQFF. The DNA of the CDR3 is TGTGCTAGTGGTCTTCAGGGATCCTCCTACAATGAGCAGTTCTTC.

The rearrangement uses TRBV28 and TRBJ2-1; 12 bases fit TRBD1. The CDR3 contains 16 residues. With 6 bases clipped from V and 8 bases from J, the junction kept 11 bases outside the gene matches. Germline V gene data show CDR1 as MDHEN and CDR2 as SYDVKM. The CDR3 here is CASSSPSGQGADEQFF. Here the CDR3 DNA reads TGTGCCAGCAGCTCACCGTCGGGACAGGGGGCCGATGAGCAGTTCTTC. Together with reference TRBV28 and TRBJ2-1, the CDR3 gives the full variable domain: DVKVTQSSRYLVKRTGEKVFLECVQDMDHENMFWYRQDPGLGLRLIYFSYDVKMKEKGDIPEGYSVSREKKERFSLILESASTNQTSMYLCASSSPSGQGADEQFFGPGTRLTVL.

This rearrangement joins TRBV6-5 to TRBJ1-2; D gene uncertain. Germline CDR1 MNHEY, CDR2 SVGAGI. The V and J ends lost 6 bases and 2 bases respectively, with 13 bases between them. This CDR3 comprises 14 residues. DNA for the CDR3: TGTGCCAGCAGGGAGCCGTCCAACAACTATGGCTACACCTTC. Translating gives CASREPSNNYGYTF.

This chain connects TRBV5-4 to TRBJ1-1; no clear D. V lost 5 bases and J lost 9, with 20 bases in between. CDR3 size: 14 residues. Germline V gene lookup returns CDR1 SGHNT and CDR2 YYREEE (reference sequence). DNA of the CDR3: TGTGCCAGCAGTGATAATAATCAAGGAGGTCAAGCTTTCTTT. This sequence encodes CASSDNNQGGQAFF.

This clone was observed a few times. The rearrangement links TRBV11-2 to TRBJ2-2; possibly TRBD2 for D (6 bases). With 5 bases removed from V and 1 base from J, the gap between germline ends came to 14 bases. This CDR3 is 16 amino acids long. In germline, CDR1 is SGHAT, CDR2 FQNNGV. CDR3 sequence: CASSPRGSGNTGELFF. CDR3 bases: TGTGCCAGCAGCCCGCGGGGTAGCGGGAACACCGGGGAGCTGTTTTTT.

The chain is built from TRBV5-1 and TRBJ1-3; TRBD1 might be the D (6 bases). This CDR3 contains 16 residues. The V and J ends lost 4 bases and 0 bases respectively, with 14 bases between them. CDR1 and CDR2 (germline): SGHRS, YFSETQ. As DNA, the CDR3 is TGCGCCAGCAGCCCGGGACATAGTAGCTCTGGAAACACCATATATTTT. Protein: CASSPGHSSSGNTIYF. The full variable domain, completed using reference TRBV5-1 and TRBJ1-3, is KAGVTQTPRYLIKTRGQQVTLSCSPISGHRSVSWYQQTPGQGLQFLFEYFSETQRNKGNFPGRFSGRQFSNSRSEMNVSTLELGDSALYLCASSPGHSSSGNTIYFGEGSWLTVV.

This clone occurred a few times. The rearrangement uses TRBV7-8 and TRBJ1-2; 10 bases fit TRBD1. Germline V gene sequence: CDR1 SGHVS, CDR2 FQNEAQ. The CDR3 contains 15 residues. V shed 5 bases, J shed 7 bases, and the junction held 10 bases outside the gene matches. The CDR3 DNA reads TGTGCCAGCAGCCCCTCGGACAGGGGGTCGGGTGGCTACACCTTC. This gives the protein CASSPSDRGSGGYTF.

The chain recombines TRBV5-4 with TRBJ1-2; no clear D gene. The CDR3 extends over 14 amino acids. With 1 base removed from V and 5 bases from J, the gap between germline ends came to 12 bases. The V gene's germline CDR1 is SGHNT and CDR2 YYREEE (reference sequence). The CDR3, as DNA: TGTGCCAGCAGCTTGAGGATGGGGATTTATGGCTACACCTTC. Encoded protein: CASSLRMGIYGYTF.

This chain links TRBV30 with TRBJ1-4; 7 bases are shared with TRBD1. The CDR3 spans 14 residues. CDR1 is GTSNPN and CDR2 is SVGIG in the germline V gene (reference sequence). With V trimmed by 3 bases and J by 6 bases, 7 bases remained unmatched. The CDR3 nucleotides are TGTGCCTGGAGCCAGGGGGGGGGTCATGAAAAACTGTTTTTT. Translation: CAWSQGGGHEKLFF.